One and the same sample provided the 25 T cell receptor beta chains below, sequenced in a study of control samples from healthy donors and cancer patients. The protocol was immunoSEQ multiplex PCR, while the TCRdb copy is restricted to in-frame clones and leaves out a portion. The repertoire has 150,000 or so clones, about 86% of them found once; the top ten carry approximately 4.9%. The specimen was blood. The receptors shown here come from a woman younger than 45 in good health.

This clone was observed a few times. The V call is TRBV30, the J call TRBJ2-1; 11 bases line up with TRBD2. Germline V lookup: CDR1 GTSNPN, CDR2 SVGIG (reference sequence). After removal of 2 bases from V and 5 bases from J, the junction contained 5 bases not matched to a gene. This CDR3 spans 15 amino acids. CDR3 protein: CAWSPLAGGNNEQFF. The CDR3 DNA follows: TGTGCCTGGAGTCCTCTAGCGGGGGGAAACAATGAGCAGTTCTTC.

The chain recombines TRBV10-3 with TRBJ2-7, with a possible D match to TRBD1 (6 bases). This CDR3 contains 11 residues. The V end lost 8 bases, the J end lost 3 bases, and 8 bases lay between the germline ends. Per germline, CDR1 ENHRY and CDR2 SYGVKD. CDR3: CAIGDNYEQYF. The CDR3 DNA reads TGTGCCATCGGGGACAACTACGAGCAGTACTTC.

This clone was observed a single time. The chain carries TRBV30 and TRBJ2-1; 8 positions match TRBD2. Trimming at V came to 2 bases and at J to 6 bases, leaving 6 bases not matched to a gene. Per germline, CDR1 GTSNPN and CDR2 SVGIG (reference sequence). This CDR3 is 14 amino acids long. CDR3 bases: TGTGCCTGGAGTTATACCCGGGGGGGCAATGAGCAGTTCTTC. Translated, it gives CAWSYTRGGNEQFF. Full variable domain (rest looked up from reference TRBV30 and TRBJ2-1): SQTIHQWPATLVQPVGSPLSLECTVEGTSNPNLYWYRQAAGRGLQLLFYSVGIGQISSEVPQNLSASRPQDRQFILSSKKLLLSDSGFYLCAWSYTRGGNEQFFGPGTRLTVL.

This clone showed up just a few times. The CDR3 nucleotides are TGTGCCACCAGTGATTTTCAGGGGGACTACACCTTC. Its protein is CATSDFQGDYTF. V and J are TRBV24-1 and TRBJ1-2, with 7 bases matching TRBD1. The germline V gene encodes CDR1 KGHDR and CDR2 SFDVKD. This CDR3 contains 12 residues. V shed 1 base and J 10 bases; nucleotides not matched to a gene: 2.

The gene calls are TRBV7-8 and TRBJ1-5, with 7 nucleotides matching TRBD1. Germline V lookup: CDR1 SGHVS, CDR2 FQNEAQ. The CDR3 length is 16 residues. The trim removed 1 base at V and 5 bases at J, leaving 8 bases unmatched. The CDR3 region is CASSLEGGAGDQPQHF. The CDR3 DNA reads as TGTGCCAGCAGCTTAGAAGGGGGCGCAGGGGATCAGCCCCAGCATTTT.

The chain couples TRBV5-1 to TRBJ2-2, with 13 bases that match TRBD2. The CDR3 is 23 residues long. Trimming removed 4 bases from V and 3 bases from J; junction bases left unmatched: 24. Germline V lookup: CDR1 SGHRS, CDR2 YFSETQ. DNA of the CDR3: TGCGCCAGCAGCATCGGACCCTACAGACTAGCGGGAGGCCCCATGGGGGACACCGGGGAGCTGTTTTTT. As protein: CASSIGPYRLAGGPMGDTGELFF.

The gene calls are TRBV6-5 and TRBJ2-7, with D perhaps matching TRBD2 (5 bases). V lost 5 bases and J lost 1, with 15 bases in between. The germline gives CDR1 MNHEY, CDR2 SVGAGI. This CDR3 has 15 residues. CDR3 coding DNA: TGTGCCAGCAGTCCCTCCGCTAGCACGTCCTACGAGCAGTACGTC. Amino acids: CASSPSASTSYEQYV.

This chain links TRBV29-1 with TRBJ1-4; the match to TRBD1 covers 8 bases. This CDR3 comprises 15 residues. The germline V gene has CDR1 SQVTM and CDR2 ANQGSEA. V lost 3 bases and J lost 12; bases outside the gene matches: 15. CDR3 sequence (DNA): TGCAGCGTTGACCGGACAGGGCTGCCGGGTGGGGAACTGTTTTTT. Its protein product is CSVDRTGLPGGELFF.

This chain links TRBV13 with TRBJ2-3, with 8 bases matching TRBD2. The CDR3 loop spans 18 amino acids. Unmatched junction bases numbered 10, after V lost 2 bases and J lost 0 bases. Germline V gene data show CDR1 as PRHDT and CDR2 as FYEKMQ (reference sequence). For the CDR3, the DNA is TGTGCCAGCAGCTTATATGCGGGGGGAACCTCTAGCACAGATACGCAGTATTTT. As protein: CASSLYAGGTSSTDTQYF.

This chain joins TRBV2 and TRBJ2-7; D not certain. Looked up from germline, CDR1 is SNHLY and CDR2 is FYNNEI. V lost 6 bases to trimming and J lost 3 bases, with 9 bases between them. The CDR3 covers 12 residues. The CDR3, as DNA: TGTGCCAGCAGCGTTTCCGTCTACGAGCAGTACTTC. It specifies CASSVSVYEQYF.

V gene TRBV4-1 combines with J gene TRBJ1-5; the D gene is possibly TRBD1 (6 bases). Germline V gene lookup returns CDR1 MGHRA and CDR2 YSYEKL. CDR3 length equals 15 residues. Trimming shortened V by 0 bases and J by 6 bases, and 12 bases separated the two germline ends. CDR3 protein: CASSQDGRRGQPQHF. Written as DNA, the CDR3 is TGCGCCAGCAGCCAAGATGGGCGCAGGGGTCAGCCCCAGCATTTT.

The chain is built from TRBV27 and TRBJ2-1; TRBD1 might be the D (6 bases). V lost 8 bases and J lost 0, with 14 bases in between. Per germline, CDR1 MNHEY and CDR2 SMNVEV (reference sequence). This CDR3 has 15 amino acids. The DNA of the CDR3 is TGTGCCAGCCACCTTGGACAGACCTCCTACAATGAGCAGTTCTTC. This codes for CASHLGQTSYNEQFF.

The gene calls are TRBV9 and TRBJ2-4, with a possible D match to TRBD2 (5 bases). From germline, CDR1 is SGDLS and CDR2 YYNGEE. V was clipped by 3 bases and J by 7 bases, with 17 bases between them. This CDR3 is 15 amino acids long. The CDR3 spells CASSGGGEAVNIQYF. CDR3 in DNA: TGTGCCAGCAGCGGAGGTGGGGAAGCGGTGAACATTCAGTACTTC.

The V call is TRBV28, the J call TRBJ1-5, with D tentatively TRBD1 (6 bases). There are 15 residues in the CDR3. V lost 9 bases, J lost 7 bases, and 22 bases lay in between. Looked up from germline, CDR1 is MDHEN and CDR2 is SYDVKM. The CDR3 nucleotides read TGTGCCAGTGACTTGACAGGAGAAGCTGGCCAGCCCCAGCATTTT. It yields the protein CASDLTGEAGQPQHF.

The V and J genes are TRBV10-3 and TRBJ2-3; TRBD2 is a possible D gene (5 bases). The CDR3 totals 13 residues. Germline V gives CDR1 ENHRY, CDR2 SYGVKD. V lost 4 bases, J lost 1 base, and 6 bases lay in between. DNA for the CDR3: TGTGCCATCAGTGCCGGGGGCACAGATACGCAGTATTTT. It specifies CAISAGGTDTQYF.

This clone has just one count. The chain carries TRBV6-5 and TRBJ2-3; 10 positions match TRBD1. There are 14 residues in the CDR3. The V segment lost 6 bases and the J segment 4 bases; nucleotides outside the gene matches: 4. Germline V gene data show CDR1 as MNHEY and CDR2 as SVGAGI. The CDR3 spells CASSFGQGADTQYF. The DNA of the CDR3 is TGTGCCAGCAGCTTTGGACAGGGGGCAGATACGCAGTATTTT.

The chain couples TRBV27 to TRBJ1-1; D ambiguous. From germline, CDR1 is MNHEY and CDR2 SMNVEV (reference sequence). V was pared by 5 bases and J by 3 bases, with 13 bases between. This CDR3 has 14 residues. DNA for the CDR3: TGTGCCAGCAGTGGAATTGGGCTCTACACTGAAGCTTTCTTT. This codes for CASSGIGLYTEAFF.

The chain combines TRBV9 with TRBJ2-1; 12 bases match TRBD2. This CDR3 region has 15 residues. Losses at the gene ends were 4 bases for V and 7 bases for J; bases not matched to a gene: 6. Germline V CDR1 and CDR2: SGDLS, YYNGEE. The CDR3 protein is CASSSSGGAANEQFF. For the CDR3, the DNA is TGTGCCAGCAGCTCTAGCGGGGGGGCAGCGAATGAGCAGTTCTTC.

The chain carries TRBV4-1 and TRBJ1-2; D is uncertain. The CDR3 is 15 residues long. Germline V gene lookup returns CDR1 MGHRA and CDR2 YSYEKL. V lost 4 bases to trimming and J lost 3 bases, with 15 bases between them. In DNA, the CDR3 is TGCGCCAGCAGCCCCACCCTGACCTGGGACTATGGCTACACCTTC. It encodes CASSPTLTWDYGYTF.

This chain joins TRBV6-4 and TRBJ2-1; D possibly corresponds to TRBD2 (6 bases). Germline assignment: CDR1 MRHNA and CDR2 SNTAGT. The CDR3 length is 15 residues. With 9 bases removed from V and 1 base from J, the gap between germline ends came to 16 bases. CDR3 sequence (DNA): TGTGCCAGTGTTGCCCCCAGCGGGTCCTACAATGAGCAGTTCTTC. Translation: CASVAPSGSYNEQFF.

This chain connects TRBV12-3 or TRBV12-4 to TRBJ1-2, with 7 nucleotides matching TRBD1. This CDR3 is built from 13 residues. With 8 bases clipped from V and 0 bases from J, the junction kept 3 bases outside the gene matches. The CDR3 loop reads CASGDSPNYGYTF. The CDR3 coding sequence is TGTGCCAGCGGGGACAGCCCTAACTATGGCTACACCTTC.

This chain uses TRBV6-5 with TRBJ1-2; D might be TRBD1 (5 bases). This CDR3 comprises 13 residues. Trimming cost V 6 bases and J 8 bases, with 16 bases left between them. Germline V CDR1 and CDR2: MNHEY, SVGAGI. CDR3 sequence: CASRGVGRDGYTF. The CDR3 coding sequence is TGTGCCAGCAGGGGGGTAGGGAGAGACGGCTACACCTTC.

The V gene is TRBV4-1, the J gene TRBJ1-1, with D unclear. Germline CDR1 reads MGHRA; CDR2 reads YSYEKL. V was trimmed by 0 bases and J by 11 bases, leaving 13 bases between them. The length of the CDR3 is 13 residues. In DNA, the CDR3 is TGCGCCAGCAGCCAAGAATGGGAGCGGTTGGCTTTCTTT. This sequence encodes CASSQEWERLAFF.

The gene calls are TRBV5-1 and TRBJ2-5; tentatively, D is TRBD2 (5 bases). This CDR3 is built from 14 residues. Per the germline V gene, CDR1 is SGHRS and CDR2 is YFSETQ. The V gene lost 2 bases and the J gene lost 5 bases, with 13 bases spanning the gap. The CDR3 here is CASSFHDGDETQYF. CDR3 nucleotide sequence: TGCGCCAGCAGCTTTCACGACGGGGATGAGACCCAGTACTTC. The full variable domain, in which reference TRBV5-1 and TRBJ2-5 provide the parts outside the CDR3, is KAGVTQTPRYLIKTRGQQVTLSCSPISGHRSVSWYQQTPGQGLQFLFEYFSETQRNKGNFPGRFSGRQFSNSRSEMNVSTLELGDSALYLCASSFHDGDETQYFGPGTRLLVL.

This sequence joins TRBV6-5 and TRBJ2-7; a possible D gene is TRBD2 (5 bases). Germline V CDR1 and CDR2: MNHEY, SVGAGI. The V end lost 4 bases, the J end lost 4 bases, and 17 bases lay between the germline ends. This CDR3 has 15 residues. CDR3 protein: CASSCALRGFYEQYV. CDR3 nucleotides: TGTGCCAGCAGTTGTGCACTTAGAGGGTTTTACGAGCAGTACGTC.